The present entry profiles one T cell receptor (beta chain) with its context. Its matching antigen is unknown. The sample belongs to a study of shared clonotypes between healthy human individuals. Overall study context: The study enrolled a couple of women and a few men aged 18 to 49. Study conclusions and caveats: Some naive CD4 clonotypes, around 4.9%, turned up in common across a handful of donors. What naive subsets generally showed was a larger estimated richness than memory subsets showed.

Some clones are missing from TCRdb's copy, which holds only in-frame ones; the method was immunoSEQ multiplex PCR. Of approximately 1,000,000 clones in the sample, roughly 74% were seen once. The CDR3 runs to 16 residues. CDR1 and CDR2 (germline): MGHRA, YSYEKL. V shed 4 bases, J shed 4 bases, and the junction held 12 bases outside the gene matches. Partitioning of CD4+ cells yielded a CD45RA+ naive subset and a CD45RA-negative memory subset. The clonotype was recovered from a man aged 18-30 years in good health. Some clones in this sample may be carry-over from other donors' samples. The sample was memory CD4+ T cells from PBMCs. The subset denotes: CD45RA-negative fraction. V and J are TRBV4-1 and TRBJ1-2; 7 bases agree with TRBD1. This CDR3 reads CASSRKNRDSLYGYTF. The CDR3 region has the DNA TGCGCCAGCAGCCGCAAAAACCGGGACAGTCTCTATGGCTACACCTTC.